Following are 13 T cell receptor beta chains from one sample sequenced in a study of monozygotic twins with inflammatory bowel disease. No DNA is given; TCRdb re-called the 5' RACE reads and lists each CDR3 protein once. Its table lists 200,000 to 250,000 distinct CDR3 sequences. Material for sequencing was blood. The receptors were sampled from a human donor with ulcerative colitis or Crohn's disease, or a healthy co-twin of an affected twin (not recorded which).

This chain joins TRBV5-4 and TRBJ2-5. This CDR3 has 13 amino acids. Germline CDR1 SGHNT, CDR2 YYREEE (reference sequence). The CDR3 sequence: CASSFRGEETQYF.

The chain joins TRBV7-3 to TRBJ1-3. The length of the CDR3 is 17 residues. CDR1 SGHTA and CDR2 FQGTGA come from the germline V gene. Here the CDR3 reads CASSLSGLPNSGNTIYF.

The rearrangement links TRBV27 to TRBJ2-1. The CDR3 loop spans 15 amino acids. Germline values: CDR1 MNHEY, CDR2 SMNVEV (reference sequence). The CDR3 loop is CASLSAGALAHEQFF.

The rearrangement links TRBV28 to TRBJ1-5. Germline lookup yields CDR1 MDHEN and CDR2 SYDVKM. CDR3 length: 12 amino acids. CDR3 amino acids: CASSLGLQPQHF.

The V and J genes are TRBV28 and TRBJ2-1; TCRdb outputs TRBD2, but without DNA this stays unchecked. The CDR3 contains 19 residues. Germline lookup yields CDR1 MDHEN and CDR2 SYDVKM. This chain's CDR3 is CASSSGGTSGRARSGEQFF.

The chain uses TRBV3-1 and TRBJ2-7; the TRBD1 assignment by TCRdb is unverifiable without DNA. CDR3 length equals 13 residues. Germline CDR1 LGHDT, CDR2 YNNKEL (reference sequence). The CDR3 loop is CASSLGQVHEQYF.

The rearrangement uses TRBV20-1 and TRBJ2-1; TCRdb lists TRBD2, though no DNA is available to test this call. CDR3 length: 16 amino acids. The germline CDR1 and CDR2 sequences are DFQATT and SNEGSKA (reference sequence). CDR3 protein: CSARLLAGGSYNEQFF.

The chain joins TRBV7-9 to TRBJ2-7; the TRBD1 assignment by TCRdb is unverifiable without DNA. Per the germline V gene, CDR1 is SEHNR and CDR2 is FQNEAQ (reference sequence). This CDR3 contains 16 residues. The CDR3 sequence is CASSLGPGQGYYEQYF.

The chain is built from TRBV5-6 and TRBJ2-6. Germline V gene data show CDR1 as SGHDT and CDR2 as YYEEEE. This CDR3 comprises 16 residues. The CDR3 loop reads CASSLIAYSGANVLTF.

V gene TRBV19 combines with J gene TRBJ2-1; TCRdb's D call of TRBD2 is untestable without DNA. CDR3 length: 16 amino acids. The germline CDR1 and CDR2 sequences are LNHDA and SQIVND (reference sequence). CDR3 amino acids: CASSRAGTFSYNEQFF.

This sequence joins TRBV5-8 and TRBJ1-5. CDR3 length: 15 residues. CDR1 and CDR2 from the germline V gene are SGHTS and YDEGEE. The CDR3 protein is CASSSGQFLNQPQHF. The complete variable domain, with remaining parts taken from reference TRBV5-8 and TRBJ1-5, reads EAGVTQSPTHLIKTRGQQATLRCSPISGHTSVYWYQQALGLGLQFLLWYDEGEERNRGNFPPRFSGRQFPNYSSELNVNALELEDSALYLCASSSGQFLNQPQHFGDGTRLSIL.

The gene calls are TRBV18 and TRBJ1-5; the TCRdb D gene call, TRBD1, has no DNA to confirm it. The CDR3 runs to 14 residues. Germline assignment: CDR1 KGHSH and CDR2 LQKENI. Here the CDR3 reads CASSPTGGLQPQHF.

V and J are TRBV6-1 and TRBJ1-4. There are 16 residues in the CDR3. Germline assignment: CDR1 MNHNS and CDR2 SASEGT. The CDR3 protein is CASTEDYGRANEKLFF.